These T cell receptor beta chains were read from a single sample in a study of cytotoxic CD8 clonotypes in ibrutinib-treated CLL. TCRdb's table, derived via immunoSEQ multiplex PCR, lists solely in-frame clones and lacks some. The sample lists about 140,000 clones; approximately 90% were seen once. The sample was PBMCs, taken after 12 months of ibrutinib treatment. The origin of the receptors is a human donor with chronic lymphocytic leukemia. Both conserved end residues are part of each CDR3. The D gene is left open where the match is weak. Where a row states a size, it is once, few, many or the class of an expanded clone; other rows omit it.

clone_size	v_call	d_call	j_call	cdr3_aa	cdr3_nt
-	TRBV5-5	-	TRBJ2-7	CASSLFDEQYF	TGTGCCAGCAGCTTGTTTGACGAGCAGTACTTC
-	TRBV6-1	TRBD2	TRBJ2-1	CASTSGLAALNEQFF	TGTGCCAGCACCTCCGGACTAGCGGCCCTCAATGAGCAGTTCTTC
-	TRBV19	TRBD2	TRBJ2-7	CASSNRREFHEQYF	TGTGCCAGTAGTAATCGGCGGGAGTTCCACGAGCAGTACTTC
-	TRBV5-1	TRBD2	TRBJ2-1	CASSPTSGSVNEQFF	TGCGCCAGCAGCCCGACTAGCGGGAGTGTGAATGAGCAGTTCTTC
-	TRBV9	-	TRBJ2-7	CASSQGLDPYEQYF	TGTGCCAGCAGCCAAGGTTTAGATCCGTACGAGCAGTACTTC
-	TRBV7-9	-	TRBJ1-1	CASSSGQREAFF	TGTGCCAGCAGCTCCGGACAGAGAGAAGCTTTCTTT
-	TRBV28	TRBD1	TRBJ2-7	CASSLSRDRDEQYF	TGTGCCAGCAGTTTATCCCGGGACAGGGACGAGCAGTACTTC
-	TRBV6-5	TRBD1	TRBJ2-5	CASRDRVGETQYF	TGTGCCAGCAGGGACAGGGTCGGGGAGACCCAGTACTTC
few	TRBV5-4	-	TRBJ2-6	CASSLEPFSGANVLTF	TGTGCCAGCAGCTTGGAACCGTTCTCTGGGGCCAACGTCCTGACTTTC
-	TRBV28	-	TRBJ1-1	CASGGLNTEAFF	TGTGCCAGCGGGGGGTTGAACACTGAAGCTTTCTTT
-	TRBV18	TRBD1	TRBJ1-1	CASSLNSKGQGYTEAFF	TGTGCCAGCTCACTAAACAGTAAGGGACAGGGGTACACTGAAGCTTTCTTT
-	TRBV9	-	TRBJ2-2	CASSVAGDGELFF	TGTGCCAGCAGCGTAGCTGGGGACGGGGAGCTGTTTTTT
-	TRBV27	-	TRBJ2-7	CASSLEAGYSYEQYF	TGTGCCAGCAGTTTAGAGGCCGGCTACTCCTACGAGCAGTACTTC
-	TRBV5-1	-	TRBJ1-2	CASSPARGVPNYGYTF	TGCGCCAGCAGCCCGGCGCGTGGGGTTCCTAACTATGGCTACACCTTC
once	TRBV28	-	TRBJ1-2	CASSSDWAEGYTF	TGTGCCAGCAGTTCCGACTGGGCGGAAGGCTACACCTTC
-	TRBV27	TRBD2	TRBJ2-2	CASSLYLAGGPPGELFF	TGTGCCAGCAGTTTATATTTAGCGGGAGGGCCCCCCGGGGAGCTGTTTTTT
-	TRBV6-5	-	TRBJ2-1	CASSYVGVTYNEQFF	TGTGCCAGCAGTTACGTCGGGGTCACCTACAATGAGCAGTTCTTC
-	TRBV7-9	-	TRBJ2-7	CASSLGSSSSYEQYF	TGTGCCAGCAGCTTAGGTTCCAGCAGCTCCTACGAGCAGTACTTC
-	TRBV7-8	-	TRBJ2-5	CASSRPWRRETQYF	TGTGCCAGCAGCCGCCCGTGGAGACGAGAGACCCAGTACTTC
-	TRBV7-3	-	TRBJ1-1	CASSLNRNTEAFF	TGTGCCAGCAGCTTAAATAGGAACACTGAAGCTTTCTTT
once	TRBV29-1	-	TRBJ1-2	CSVERGHNYGYTF	TGCAGCGTTGAAAGGGGCCATAACTATGGCTACACCTTC
-	TRBV27	TRBD2	TRBJ2-3	CASSSGTSGLPTDTQYF	TGTGCCAGCAGTTCGGGGACTAGCGGGCTTCCCACAGATACGCAGTATTTT
-	TRBV30	-	TRBJ2-7	CAWSVVYGGTYEQYF	TGTGCCTGGAGTGTTGTATACGGGGGCACCTACGAGCAGTACTTC
-	TRBV28	TRBD2	TRBJ2-7	CASSLAGAPNYEQYF	TGTGCCAGCAGCCTAGCGGGAGCTCCAAACTACGAGCAGTACTTC
-	TRBV6-5	TRBD2	TRBJ2-5	CASERSSGIQETQYF	TGTGCCAGCGAGAGGTCTAGCGGGATCCAAGAGACCCAGTACTTC
-	TRBV2	-	TRBJ2-7	CASSEGVGSYEQYF	TGTGCCAGCAGTGAAGGCGTAGGGTCCTACGAGCAGTACTTC
-	TRBV19	TRBD1	TRBJ1-5	CASSTGTGGAQPQHF	TGTGCCAGTAGTACCGGGACAGGGGGCGCCCAGCCCCAGCATTTT
-	TRBV6-5	TRBD1	TRBJ2-5	CASSPQGWGETQYF	TGTGCCAGCAGTCCACAGGGGTGGGGCGAGACCCAGTACTTC
-	TRBV5-3	-	TRBJ2-7	CARSLGRCGETAYEQYF	TGTGCCAGAAGCTTGGGGCGTTGTGGCGAGACAGCCTACGAGCAGTACTTC
-	TRBV28	TRBD2	TRBJ2-1	CASSPSRTSTEFF	TGTGCCAGCAGTCCTAGTCGGACTAGCACGGAGTTCTTC
-	TRBV5-6	-	TRBJ2-1	CASSLLGLREQFF	TGTGCCAGCAGCTTACTAGGGCTTCGGGAGCAGTTCTTC
-	TRBV28	-	TRBJ2-7	CASSLMQGTRYF	TGTGCCAGCAGTCTTATGCAGGGGACGAGGTACTTC
-	TRBV2	-	TRBJ2-7	CASKVSYEGYF	TGTGCCAGCAAGGTCTCTTACGAAGGGTACTTC
-	TRBV7-3	-	TRBJ2-2	CASSLKPEEGAGELFF	TGTGCCAGCAGCTTAAAGCCGGAGGAGGGGGCCGGGGAGCTGTTTTTT
-	TRBV7-8	-	TRBJ1-5	CASSLAIGVRGNQPQHF	TGTGCCAGCAGCTTAGCGATTGGGGTGCGAGGGAATCAGCCCCAGCATTTT
-	TRBV28	TRBD2	TRBJ2-7	CASIKTSPYEQYF	TGTGCCAGCATCAAGACTAGCCCCTACGAGCAGTACTTC
-	TRBV29-1	-	TRBJ1-3	CSAWTGSGNTIYF	TGCAGCGCCTGGACGGGCTCTGGAAACACCATATATTTT
-	TRBV2	TRBD1	TRBJ2-7	CAEGRGPYEQYF	TGTGCCGAGGGTAGGGGGCCCTACGAGCAGTACTTC
-	TRBV28	TRBD1	TRBJ1-1	CASSITALTGKDEAFF	TGTGCCAGCAGTATTACAGCACTGACAGGGAAGGATGAAGCTTTCTTT